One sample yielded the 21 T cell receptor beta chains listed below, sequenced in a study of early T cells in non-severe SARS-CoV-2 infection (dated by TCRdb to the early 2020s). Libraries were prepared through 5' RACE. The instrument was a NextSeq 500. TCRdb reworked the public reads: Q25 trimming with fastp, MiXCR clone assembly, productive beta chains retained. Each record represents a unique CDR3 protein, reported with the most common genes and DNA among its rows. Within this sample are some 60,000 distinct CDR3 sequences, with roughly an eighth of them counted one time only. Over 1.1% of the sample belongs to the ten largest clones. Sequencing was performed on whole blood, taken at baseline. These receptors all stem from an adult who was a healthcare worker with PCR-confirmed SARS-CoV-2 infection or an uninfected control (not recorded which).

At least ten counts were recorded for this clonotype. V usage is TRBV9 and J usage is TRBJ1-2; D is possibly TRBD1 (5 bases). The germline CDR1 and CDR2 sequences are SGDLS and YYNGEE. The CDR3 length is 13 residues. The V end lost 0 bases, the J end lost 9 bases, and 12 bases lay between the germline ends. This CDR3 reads CASSVGGNRRYTF. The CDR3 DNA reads TGTGCCAGCAGCGTAGGGGGGAATCGGCGCTACACCTTC.

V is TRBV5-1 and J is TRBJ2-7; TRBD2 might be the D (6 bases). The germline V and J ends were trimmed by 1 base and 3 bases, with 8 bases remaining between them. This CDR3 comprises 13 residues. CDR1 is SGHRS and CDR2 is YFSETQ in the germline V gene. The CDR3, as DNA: TGCGCCAGCAGCTTGTTCGGGGGCTACGAGCAGTACTTC. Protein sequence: CASSLFGGYEQYF. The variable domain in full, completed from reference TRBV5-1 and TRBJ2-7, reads KAGVTQTPRYLIKTRGQQVTLSCSPISGHRSVSWYQQTPGQGLQFLFEYFSETQRNKGNFPGRFSGRQFSNSRSEMNVSTLELGDSALYLCASSLFGGYEQYFGPGTRLTVT.

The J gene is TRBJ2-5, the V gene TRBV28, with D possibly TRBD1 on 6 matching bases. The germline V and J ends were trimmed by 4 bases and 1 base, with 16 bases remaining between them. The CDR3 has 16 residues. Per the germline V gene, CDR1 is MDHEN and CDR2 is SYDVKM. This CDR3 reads CASSSRQGSLQETQYF. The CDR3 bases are TGTGCCAGCAGTTCGCGGCAGGGGAGCCTCCAAGAGACCCAGTACTTC.

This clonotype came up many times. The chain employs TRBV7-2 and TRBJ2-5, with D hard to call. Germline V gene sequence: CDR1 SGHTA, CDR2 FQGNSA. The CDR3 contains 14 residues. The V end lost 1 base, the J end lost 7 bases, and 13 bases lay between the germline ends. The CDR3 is CASSLEGLIGTQYF. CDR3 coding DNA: TGTGCCAGCAGCTTAGAAGGTTTGATAGGGACCCAGTACTTC.

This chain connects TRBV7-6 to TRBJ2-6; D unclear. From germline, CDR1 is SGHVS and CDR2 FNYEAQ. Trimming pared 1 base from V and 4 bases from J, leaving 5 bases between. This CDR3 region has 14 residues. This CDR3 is CASSLGPGANVLTF. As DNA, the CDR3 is TGTGCCAGCAGCTTAGGGCCCGGGGCCAACGTCCTGACTTTC.

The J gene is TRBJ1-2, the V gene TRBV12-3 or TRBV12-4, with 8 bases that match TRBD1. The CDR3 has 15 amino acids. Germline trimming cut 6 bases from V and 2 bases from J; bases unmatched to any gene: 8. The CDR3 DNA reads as TGTGCCAGCAGACCCGGCGGACAGGGAAACTATGGCTACACCTTC. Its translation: CASRPGGQGNYGYTF.

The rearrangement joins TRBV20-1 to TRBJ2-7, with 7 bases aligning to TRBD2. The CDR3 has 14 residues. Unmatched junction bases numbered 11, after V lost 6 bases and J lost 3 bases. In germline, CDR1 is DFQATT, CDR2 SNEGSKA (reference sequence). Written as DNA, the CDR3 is TGCAGTGCGATCCAGGTTCGCGGGAGCTACGAGCAGTACTTC. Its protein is CSAIQVRGSYEQYF.

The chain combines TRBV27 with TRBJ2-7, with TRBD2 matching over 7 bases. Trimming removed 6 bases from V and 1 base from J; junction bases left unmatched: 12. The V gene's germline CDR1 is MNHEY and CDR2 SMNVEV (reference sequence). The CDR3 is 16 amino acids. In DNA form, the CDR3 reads TGTGCCAGCAGAGCGGGGCGAGAACTAGCTTCCTACGAGCAGTACTTC. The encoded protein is CASRAGRELASYEQYF.

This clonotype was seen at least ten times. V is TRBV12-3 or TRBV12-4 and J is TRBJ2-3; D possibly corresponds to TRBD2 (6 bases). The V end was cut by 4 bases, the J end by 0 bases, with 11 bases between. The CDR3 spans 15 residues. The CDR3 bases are TGTGCCAGCAGTTCGCGGGGTACAAGCACAGATACGCAGTATTTT. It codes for CASSSRGTSTDTQYF.

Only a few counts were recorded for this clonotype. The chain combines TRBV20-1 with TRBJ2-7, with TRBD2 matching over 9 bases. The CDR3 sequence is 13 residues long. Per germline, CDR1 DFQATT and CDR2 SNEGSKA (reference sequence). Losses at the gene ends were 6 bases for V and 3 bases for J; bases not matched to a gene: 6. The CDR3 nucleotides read TGCAGTGCCCATCTAGCGGGGATCTACGAGCAGTACTTC. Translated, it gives CSAHLAGIYEQYF.

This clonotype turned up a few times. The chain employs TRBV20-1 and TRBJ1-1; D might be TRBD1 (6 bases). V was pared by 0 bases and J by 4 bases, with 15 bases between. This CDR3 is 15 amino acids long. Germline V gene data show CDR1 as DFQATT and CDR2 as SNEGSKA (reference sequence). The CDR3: CSAREPRGRFTEAFF. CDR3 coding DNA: TGCAGTGCTAGAGAACCGAGGGGGAGGTTCACTGAAGCTTTCTTT.

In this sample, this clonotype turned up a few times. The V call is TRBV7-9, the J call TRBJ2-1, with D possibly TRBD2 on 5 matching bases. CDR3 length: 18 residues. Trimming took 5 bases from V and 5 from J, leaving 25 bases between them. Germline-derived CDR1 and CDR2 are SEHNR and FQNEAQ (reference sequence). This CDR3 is CASSAMGLAAHPDNEQFF. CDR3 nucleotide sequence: TGTGCCAGCAGCGCTATGGGTCTAGCCGCGCATCCCGACAATGAGCAGTTCTTC.

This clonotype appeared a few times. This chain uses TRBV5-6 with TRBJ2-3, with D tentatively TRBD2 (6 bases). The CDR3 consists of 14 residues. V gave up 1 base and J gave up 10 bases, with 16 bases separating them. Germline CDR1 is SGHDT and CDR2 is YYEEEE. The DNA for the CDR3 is TGTGCCAGCAGCTTGACCGGGAGTCCCCAAGCGCAGTATTTT. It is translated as CASSLTGSPQAQYF. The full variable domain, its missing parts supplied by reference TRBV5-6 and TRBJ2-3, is DAGVTQSPTHLIKTRGQQVTLRCSPKSGHDTVSWYQQALGQGPQFIFQYYEEEERQRGNFPDRFSGHQFPNYSSELNVNALLLGDSALYLCASSLTGSPQAQYFGPGTRLTVL.

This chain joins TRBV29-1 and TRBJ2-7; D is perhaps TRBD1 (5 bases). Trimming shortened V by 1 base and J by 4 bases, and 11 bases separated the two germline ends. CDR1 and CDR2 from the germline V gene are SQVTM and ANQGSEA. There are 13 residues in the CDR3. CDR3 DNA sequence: TGCAGCGTTGAAGTGCAAGGGGTATACGAGCAGTACTTC. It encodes CSVEVQGVYEQYF.

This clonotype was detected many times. CDR3 in amino acids: CSARRPAAMGYTF. As DNA, the CDR3 is TGCAGTGCTAGACGCCCGGCTGCAATGGGCTACACCTTC. The rearrangement uses TRBV20-1 and TRBJ1-2; D gene unclear. There are 13 residues in the CDR3. V was shortened by 2 bases and J by 8 bases, with 15 bases between the two germline ends. Germline assignment: CDR1 DFQATT and CDR2 SNEGSKA (reference sequence).

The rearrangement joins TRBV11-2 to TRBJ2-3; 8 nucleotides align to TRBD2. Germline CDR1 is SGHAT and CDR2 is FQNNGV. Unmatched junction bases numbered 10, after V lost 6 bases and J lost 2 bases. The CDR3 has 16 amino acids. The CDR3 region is CASSPTRGAYTDTQYF. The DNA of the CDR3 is TGTGCCAGCAGTCCAACGCGGGGGGCTTACACAGATACGCAGTATTTT.

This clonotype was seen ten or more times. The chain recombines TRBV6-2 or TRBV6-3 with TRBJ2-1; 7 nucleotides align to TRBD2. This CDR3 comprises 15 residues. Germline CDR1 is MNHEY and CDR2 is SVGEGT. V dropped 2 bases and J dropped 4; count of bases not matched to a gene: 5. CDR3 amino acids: CASSYPPAGYNEQFF. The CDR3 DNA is TGTGCCAGCAGTTACCCCCCAGCGGGGTACAATGAGCAGTTCTTC.

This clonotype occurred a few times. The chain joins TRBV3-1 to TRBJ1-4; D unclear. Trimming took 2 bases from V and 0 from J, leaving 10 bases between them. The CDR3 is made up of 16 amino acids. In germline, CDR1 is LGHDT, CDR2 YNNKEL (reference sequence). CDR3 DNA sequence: TGTGCCAGCAGCCAACCCAAGCCAGCAACTAATGAAAAACTGTTTTTT. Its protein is CASSQPKPATNEKLFF.

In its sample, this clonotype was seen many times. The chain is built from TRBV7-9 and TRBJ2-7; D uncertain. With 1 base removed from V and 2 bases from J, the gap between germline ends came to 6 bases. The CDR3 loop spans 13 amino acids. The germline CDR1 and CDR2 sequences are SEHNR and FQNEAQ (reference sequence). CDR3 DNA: TGTGCCAGCAGCTTAGACTTTACCTACGAGCAGTACTTC. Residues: CASSLDFTYEQYF.

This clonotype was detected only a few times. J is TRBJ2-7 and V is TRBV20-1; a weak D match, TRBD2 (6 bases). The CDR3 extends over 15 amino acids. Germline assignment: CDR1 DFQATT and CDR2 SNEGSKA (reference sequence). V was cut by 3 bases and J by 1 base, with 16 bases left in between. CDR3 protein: CSASSRDSESYEQYF. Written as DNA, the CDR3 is TGCAGTGCTAGTTCGCGGGACTCGGAATCCTACGAGCAGTACTTC.

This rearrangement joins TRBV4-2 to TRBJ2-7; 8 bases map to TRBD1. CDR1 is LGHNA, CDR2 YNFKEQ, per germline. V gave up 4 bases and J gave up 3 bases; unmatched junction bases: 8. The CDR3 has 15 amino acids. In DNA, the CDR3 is TGTGCCAGCAGCCCGAGTTACGACAGGGGCTACGAGCAGTACTTC. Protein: CASSPSYDRGYEQYF.